Each of the 8 T cell receptor beta chains below was sequenced from the same sample in a study of response to subunit inactivated influenza vaccine (dated by TCRdb to the late 2010s). The library came from RT-PCR. The instrument given in TCRdb is Illumina HiSeq 2500. TCRdb's own reprocessing of the public reads used fastp at Q25 and MiXCR and kept productive beta chains. Every entry covers one CDR3 protein and lists the most common genes and DNA from its rows. The sample table shows hundreds of thousands of distinct CDR3 sequences, and 10% to 15% are seen once. The ten largest clones capture over 10% of the sample. The time point label, read with the paper, signifies: approximately 40 days after influenza vaccine administration. The material was PBMCs from blood, obtained roughly 45 days after vaccination. The source of these receptors is a middle-aged man who received an inactivated influenza vaccine. Donor details come from another sample of the same person, matched by shared clones.

The table lists this clonotype with a few counts. The rearrangement links TRBV4-1 to TRBJ2-5; D not certain. Germline CDR1 and CDR2: MGHRA and YSYEKL. V was shortened by 1 base and J by 7 bases, with 4 bases between the two germline ends. The CDR3 extends over 11 amino acids. This CDR3 reads CASSQGRTQYF. The CDR3 DNA sequence: TGCGCCAGCAGCCAAGGGAGGACCCAGTACTTC.

Only a few counts were recorded for this clonotype. The V and J genes are TRBV4-1 and TRBJ1-5, with a possible D match to TRBD1 (5 bases). V lost 1 base and J 5 bases, leaving 12 bases between the germline ends. Germline V lookup: CDR1 MGHRA, CDR2 YSYEKL. CDR3 length: 15 amino acids. The chain's CDR3 is CASSQVPTVDQPQHF. CDR3 bases: TGCGCCAGCAGCCAAGTTCCGACAGTCGATCAGCCCCAGCATTTT.

This clonotype was counted only a few times. The chain has TRBV6-8 and TRBJ2-7; 11 bases are shared with TRBD1. After removal of 0 bases from V and 3 bases from J, the junction contained 7 bases not matched to a gene. This CDR3 is 17 amino acids long. The germline gives CDR1 MNHGY, CDR2 SAAAGT. Here the CDR3 reads CASSYSVCGTGGYEQYF. CDR3 in DNA: TGTGCCAGCAGTTACTCGGTATGTGGGACAGGGGGCTACGAGCAGTACTTC.

The rearrangement joins TRBV2 to TRBJ1-5; D is uncertain. Germline V gives CDR1 SNHLY, CDR2 FYNNEI. CDR3 length: 15 amino acids. V dropped 2 bases and J dropped 2 bases, with 10 bases sitting between them. The CDR3 spells CASSEWGYGNQPQHF. In DNA form, the CDR3 reads TGTGCCAGCAGTGAATGGGGATATGGCAATCAGCCCCAGCATTTT.

V and J are TRBV28 and TRBJ2-5; 12 bases fit TRBD2. In germline, CDR1 is MDHEN, CDR2 SYDVKM. Germline trimming cut 5 bases from V and 1 base from J; bases unmatched to any gene: 11. The CDR3 is 18 residues long. This CDR3 reads CASSMPSLTSGSQETQYF. CDR3 nucleotides: TGTGCCAGCAGTATGCCATCGTTGACTAGCGGGAGCCAAGAGACCCAGTACTTC.

This clonotype was seen at least ten times. The rearrangement joins TRBV28 to TRBJ1-6, with TRBD1 identical over 12 bases. Trimming took 5 bases from V and 10 from J; bases not matched to a gene: 3. This CDR3 is 14 amino acids long. Germline loops: CDR1 MDHEN, CDR2 SYDVKM. This CDR3 reads CASSPGTGGSPLHF. The DNA of the CDR3 is TGTGCCAGCAGTCCCGGGACAGGGGGCTCACCCCTCCACTTT.

In this sample, this clonotype turned up a few times. The chain joins TRBV6-2 or TRBV6-3 to TRBJ1-5; TRBD1 aligns across 8 bases. The CDR3 is 17 amino acids. Germline lookup yields CDR1 MNHEY and CDR2 SVGEGT. J was trimmed by 0 bases and V by 4 bases; bases with no gene match: 8. CDR3 in DNA: TGTGCCAGCAGTTCGGGACAGGACTACGTTAGCAATCAGCCCCAGCATTTT. It specifies CASSSGQDYVSNQPQHF.

This clonotype occurred a few times. The chain recombines TRBV5-6 with TRBJ2-2, with 14 bases aligning to TRBD2. The V and J ends lost 1 base and 3 bases, in that order; junction bases with no gene match: 5. The CDR3 length is 18 residues. Germline-derived CDR1 and CDR2 are SGHDT and YYEEEE. CDR3 sequence (DNA): TGTGCCAGCAGCTTGTCGGGACTAGCGGGAGCTCACACCGGGGAGCTGTTTTTT. Translation gives CASSLSGLAGAHTGELFF.